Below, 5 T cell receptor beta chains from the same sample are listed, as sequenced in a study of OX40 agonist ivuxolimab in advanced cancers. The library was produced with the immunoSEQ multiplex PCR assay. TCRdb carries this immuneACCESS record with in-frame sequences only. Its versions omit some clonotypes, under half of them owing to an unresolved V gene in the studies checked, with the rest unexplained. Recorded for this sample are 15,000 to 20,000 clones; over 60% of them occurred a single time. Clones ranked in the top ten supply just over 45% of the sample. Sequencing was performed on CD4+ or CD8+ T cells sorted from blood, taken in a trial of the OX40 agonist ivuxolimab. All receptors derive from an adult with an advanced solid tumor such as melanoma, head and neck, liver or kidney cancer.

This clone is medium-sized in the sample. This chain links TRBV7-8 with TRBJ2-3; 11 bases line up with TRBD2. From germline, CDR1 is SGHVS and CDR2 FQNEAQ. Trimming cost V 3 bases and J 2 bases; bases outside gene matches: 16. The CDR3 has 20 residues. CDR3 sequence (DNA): TGTGCCAGCAGCTTCCCCCAGACTAGCGGGACAACTTTACCCACAGATACGCAGTATTTT. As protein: CASSFPQTSGTTLPTDTQYF.

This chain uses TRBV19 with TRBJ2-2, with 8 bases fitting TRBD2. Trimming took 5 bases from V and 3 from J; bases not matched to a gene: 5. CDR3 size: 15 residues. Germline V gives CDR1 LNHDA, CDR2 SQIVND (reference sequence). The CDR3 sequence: CASSVKREYTGELFF. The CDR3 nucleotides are TGTGCCAGTAGTGTTAAGCGGGAGTACACCGGGGAGCTGTTTTTT.

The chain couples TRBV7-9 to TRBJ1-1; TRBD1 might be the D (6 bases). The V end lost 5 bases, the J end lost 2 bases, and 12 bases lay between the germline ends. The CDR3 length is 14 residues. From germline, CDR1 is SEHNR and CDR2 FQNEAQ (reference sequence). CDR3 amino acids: CASSHGQRNTEAFF. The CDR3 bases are TGTGCCAGCAGCCACGGACAGAGAAACACTGAAGCTTTCTTT.

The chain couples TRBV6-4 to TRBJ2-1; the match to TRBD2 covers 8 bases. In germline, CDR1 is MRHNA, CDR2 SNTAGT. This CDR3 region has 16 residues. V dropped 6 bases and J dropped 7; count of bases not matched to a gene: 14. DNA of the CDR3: TGTGCCAGCAGCCCAACGGGAGGGAGCCCCGGAAATGAGCAGTTCTTC. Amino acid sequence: CASSPTGGSPGNEQFF.

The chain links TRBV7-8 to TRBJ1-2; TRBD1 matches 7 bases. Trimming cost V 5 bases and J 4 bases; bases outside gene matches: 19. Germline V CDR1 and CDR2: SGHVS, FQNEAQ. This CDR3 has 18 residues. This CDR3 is CASSPAYTVAGGSYGYTF. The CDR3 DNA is TGTGCCAGCAGCCCCGCTTACACTGTGGCAGGGGGGAGCTATGGCTACACCTTC.